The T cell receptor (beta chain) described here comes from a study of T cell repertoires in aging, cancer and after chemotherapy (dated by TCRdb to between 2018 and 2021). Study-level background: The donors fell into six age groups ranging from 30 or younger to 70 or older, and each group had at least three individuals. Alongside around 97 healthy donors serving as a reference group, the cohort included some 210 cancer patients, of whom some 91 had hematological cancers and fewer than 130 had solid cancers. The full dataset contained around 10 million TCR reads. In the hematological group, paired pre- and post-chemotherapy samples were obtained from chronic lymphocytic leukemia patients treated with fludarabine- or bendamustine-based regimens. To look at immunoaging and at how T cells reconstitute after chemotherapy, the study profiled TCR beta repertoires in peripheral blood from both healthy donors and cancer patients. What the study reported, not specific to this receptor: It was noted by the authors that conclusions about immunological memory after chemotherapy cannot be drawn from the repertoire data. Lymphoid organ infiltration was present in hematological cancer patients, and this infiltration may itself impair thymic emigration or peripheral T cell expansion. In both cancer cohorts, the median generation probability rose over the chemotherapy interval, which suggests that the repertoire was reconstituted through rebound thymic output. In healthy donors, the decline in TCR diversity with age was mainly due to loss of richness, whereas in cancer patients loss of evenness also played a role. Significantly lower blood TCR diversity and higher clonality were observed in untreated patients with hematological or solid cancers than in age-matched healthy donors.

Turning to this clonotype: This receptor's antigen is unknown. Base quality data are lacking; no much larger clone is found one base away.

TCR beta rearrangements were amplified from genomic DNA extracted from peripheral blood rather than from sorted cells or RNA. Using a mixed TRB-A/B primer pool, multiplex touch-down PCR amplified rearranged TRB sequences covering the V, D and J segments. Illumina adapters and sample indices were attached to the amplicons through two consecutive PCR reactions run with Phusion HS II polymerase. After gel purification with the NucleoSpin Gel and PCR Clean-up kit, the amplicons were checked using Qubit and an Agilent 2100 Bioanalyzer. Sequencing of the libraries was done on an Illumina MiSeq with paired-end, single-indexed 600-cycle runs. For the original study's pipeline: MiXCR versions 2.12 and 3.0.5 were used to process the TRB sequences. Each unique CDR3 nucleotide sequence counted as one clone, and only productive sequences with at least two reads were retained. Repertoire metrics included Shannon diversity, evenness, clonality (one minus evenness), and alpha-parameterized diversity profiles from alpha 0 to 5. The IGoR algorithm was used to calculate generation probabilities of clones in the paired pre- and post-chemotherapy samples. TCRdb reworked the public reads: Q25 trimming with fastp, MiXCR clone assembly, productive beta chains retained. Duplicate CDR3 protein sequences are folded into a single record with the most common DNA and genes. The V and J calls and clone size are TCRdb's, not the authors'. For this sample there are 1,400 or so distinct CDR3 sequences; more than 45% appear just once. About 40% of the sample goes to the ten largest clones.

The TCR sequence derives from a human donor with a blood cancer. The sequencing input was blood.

For the CDR3, the sequence is CASSPDLSETQYF. The nucleotides read TGTGCCAGCTCACCGGATTTGTCAGAGACCCAGTACTTC. The chain is encoded by TRBV6-5 joined to TRBJ2-5, with the D segment identity uncertain. Looking up the germline V gene yields CDR1 MNHEY and CDR2 SVGAGI. V lost 8 bases and J lost 4 bases; the stretch between them is 14 bases long. The CDR3, cysteine through phenylalanine, is 13 amino acids long. Just CDR3 DNA is preserved here, 39 bases in frame from base 1.